Listed below are T cell receptor beta chains from one sample, sequenced in a study of cytomegalovirus exposure and HLA in healthy donors. Sequencing was performed with immunoSEQ multiplex PCR; in TCRdb, only in-frame clones are kept and a portion is missing. The table has 120,000 to 150,000 clones, more than 70% seen once; the top ten hold around 3.2%. Input material: PBMCs. The receptors come from a man aged 35 to 55 in good health and CMV-seronegative. CDR3s include the opening cysteine and the closing phenylalanine or tryptophan. A D gene is named only where the DNA matches it firmly. Size is omitted from some rows. Given values are once, few, many or a class for expanded clones.

v_call	d_call	j_call	clone_size	cdr3_nt	cdr3_aa
TRBV7-6	TRBD1	TRBJ1-2	-	TGTGCCAGCAGCTTTGGCCAGGGACAGAGCTATGGCTACACCTTC	CASSFGQGQSYGYTF
TRBV14	-	TRBJ2-5	-	TGTGCCAGCAGCCAAGGGGACTGGGCGAGGGAGACCCAGTACTTC	CASSQGDWARETQYF
TRBV4-1	TRBD1	TRBJ2-7	many	TGCGCCAGCAGCCAACCTATAAGACAGGGAGAGGATACCTACGAGCAGTACTTC	CASSQPIRQGEDTYEQYF
TRBV5-1	TRBD1	TRBJ2-5	-	TGCGCCAGCAGCTCGATTGGGACAGGGGGGGAGACCCAGTACTTC	CASSSIGTGGETQYF
TRBV10-2	-	TRBJ1-2	-	TGCGCCAGCAGCCTACGCGGGAACTATGGCTACACCTTC	CASSLRGNYGYTF
TRBV9	TRBD1	TRBJ2-6	-	TGTGCCAGCAAAGGGATTTGCAGGGGGCTGTCTGGGGCCAACGTCCTGACTTTC	CASKGICRGLSGANVLTF
TRBV7-8	TRBD1	TRBJ1-2	-	TGTGCCAGCAGCTTAGGAGGGACAGGGGACTATGGCTACACCTTC	CASSLGGTGDYGYTF
TRBV15	-	TRBJ1-3	-	TGTGCCACCAGCAGACTTACCGGGACAATCTCTGGAAACACCATATATTTT	CATSRLTGTISGNTIYF
TRBV27	-	TRBJ1-2	-	TGTGCCAGCAGTCTAAGGAGGGGGGGAAACTATGGCTACACCTTC	CASSLRRGGNYGYTF
TRBV9	TRBD1	TRBJ2-3	-	TGTGCCAGCAGCGTCGAGGGGGGGACAGGGAGTGTGGTAACAGATACGCAGTATTTT	CASSVEGGTGSVVTDTQYF
TRBV7-3	TRBD1	TRBJ1-1	-	TGTGCCAGCAGCCCTCAGGGGGCAGTAGAAACTGAAGCTTTCTTT	CASSPQGAVETEAFF
TRBV19	-	TRBJ1-6	-	TGTGCCAGTAGTATCGGAACGGGACTTAGGTATAATTCACCCCTCCACTTT	CASSIGTGLRYNSPLHF
TRBV9	-	TRBJ2-6	-	TGTGCCAGCAGCCCTAACCCCGGCGCGGGCGACTCTGGGGCCAACGTCCTGACTTTC	CASSPNPGAGDSGANVLTF
TRBV7-2	TRBD1	TRBJ1-2	-	TGTGCCAGCAGCTCGCCCCCGGGACAGGGGGCGAACGGCTACACCTTC	CASSSPPGQGANGYTF
TRBV4-3	-	TRBJ2-7	-	TGCGCCAGCAGCCAAGTTTTTCGAGGGGGCGAGCAGTACTTC	CASSQVFRGGEQYF
TRBV5-1	-	TRBJ1-1	-	TGCGCCAGCAGCGCCCCCGGGGGGAACACTGAAGCTTTCTTT	CASSAPGGNTEAFF
TRBV19	-	TRBJ2-2	once	TGTGCCAGTAGTATACAGGGGTCGGGCGGGGAGCTGTTTTTT	CASSIQGSGGELFF
TRBV28	TRBD1	TRBJ2-2	-	TGTGCCAGCAGTACAGTCCCCGGGACAGGGGGTGATTATGCCTACACCGGGGAGCTGTTTTTT	CASSTVPGTGGDYAYTGELFF
TRBV6-4	TRBD1	TRBJ1-2	-	TGTGCCAGCAGGGAGGACCGGACAGGGGGCGGCTACACCTTC	CASREDRTGGGYTF
TRBV25-1	TRBD1	TRBJ2-1	-	TGTGCCAGCAGTAGCCCGACAGGGTCGGCCTACAATGAGCAGTTCTTC	CASSSPTGSAYNEQFF
TRBV10-3	-	TRBJ2-1	-	TGTGCCACTCTGAGGGTGAATGAGCAGTTCTTC	CATLRVNEQFF
TRBV5-1	TRBD2	TRBJ2-5	-	TGCGCCAGCAGACTAGCGGGGGACGGGGAGACCCAGTACTTC	CASRLAGDGETQYF
TRBV19	-	TRBJ2-2	-	TGTGCCAGTAGTATCGTCCGCCAGGCGAACACCGGGGAGCTGTTTTTT	CASSIVRQANTGELFF
TRBV6-5	-	TRBJ2-3	once	TGTGCCAGCAGTTACTCATGGACTACAGATACGCAGTATTTT	CASSYSWTTDTQYF